This T cell receptor beta chain was profiled in a study of T cells in Graves' hyperthyroidism and ophthalmopathy. For the study at large: Peripheral blood specimens were obtained at initial diagnosis, prior to any treatment. General study points: Model predictions of ophthalmopathy came a median about six months before onset. In blood, most of the thyroid clonotypes expanded above 0.001 were also present.

The CDR3 regions of TCR beta were amplified from RNA transcripts. The study used the HTBI primer set for a first-round RT-PCR of the TCR CDR3. TCRdb reprocessed the multiplex PCR reads with MiXCR, giving one entry per CDR3 protein. This table has some 180,000 distinct CDR3 sequences, about 15% appearing once. Out of approximately 10 ml of fresh peripheral blood came the PBMCs. Ten or more counts support this clonotype. Its target is not known. The TCR sequence derives from a woman aged 50 to 60 with Graves' hyperthyroidism. Sequencing input: blood.

CDR3 residues: CASSLGDNFSGNTIYF. CDR3 DNA sequence: TGTGCCAGCAGCTTAGGGGACAATTTCTCTGGAAACACCATATATTTT. This rearrangement joins TRBV11-2 to TRBJ1-3, with a possible D match to TRBD1 (6 bases). Between the trimmed V and J ends, which lost 1 base and 0 bases, there was a span of 10 bases. The CDR3 covers 16 residues. Germline CDR1 and CDR2: SGHAT and FQNNGV. The whole variable domain, remainder taken from reference TRBV11-2 and TRBJ1-3, is EAGVAQSPRYKIIEKRQSVAFWCNPISGHATLYWYQQILGQGPKLLIQFQNNGVVDDSQLPKDRFSAERLKGVDSTLKIQPAKLEDSAVYLCASSLGDNFSGNTIYFGEGSWLTVV.